Sequencing of this TCR beta chain was carried out in a study of neurological immune-mediated disorders. The cDNA was produced through 5'RACE with 10-nucleotide random UMIs. One entry per CDR3 protein results from TCRdb running MiXCR on the 5' RACE reads. Of roughly 70,000 distinct CDR3 sequences in the sample, 4.5% to 6% were seen once. In its sample, this clonotype was seen many times. The sequence came from a woman in her 70s with multiple sclerosis. The sequencing input was PBMCs.

CDR3 coding DNA: TGTGCCAGTAGTAACCCGACTACGGGATCCTACGAGCAGTACTTC. Residues: CASSNPTTGSYEQYF. This chain connects TRBV6-5 to TRBJ2-7; possibly TRBD2 for D (5 bases). The germline V gene encodes CDR1 MNHEY and CDR2 SVGAGI. This CDR3 is 15 amino acids long. Trimming took 9 bases from V and 1 from J, leaving 19 bases between them.